This is a list of T cell receptor beta chains from one sample in a study of blood T cells in healthy people across ages. TCRdb re-called the 5' RACE reads with MiXCR, one entry per CDR3 protein. The sample carries roughly 800,000 distinct CDR3 sequences, roughly 25% recorded once. The sample was also linked to a second study, of T cells of mothers and their children.

Material: blood. All receptors derive from a boy between 10 and 17 years old in good health. Both conserved end residues are part of each CDR3. D genes are given only for firm matches. Size tells how often a clone was seen (once, few, many) or the class of an expanded clone, and some rows leave it out.

TRBV11-2	few	.	TRBJ2-7	TGTGCCAGCAGCACACGGAGCTACGAGCAGTACTTC	CASSTRSYEQYF
TRBV28	few	.	TRBJ2-1	TGTGCCAGCAGTTTCGGGACGGCCTACAATGAGCAGTTCTTC	CASSFGTAYNEQFF
TRBV7-8	few	.	TRBJ1-4	TGTGCCAGCAGCCCTTCGGGACGAAATGAAAAACTGTTTTTT	CASSPSGRNEKLFF
TRBV27	few	TRBD2	TRBJ2-3	TGTGCCAGCAGCCCACTGGGGGGGATTAGAGATACGCAGTATTTT	CASSPLGGIRDTQYF
TRBV5-1	.	.	TRBJ2-1	TGCGCCAGCAGCTTCACCGCGGGAGAGCAGTTCTTC	CASSFTAGEQFF
TRBV9	.	.	TRBJ2-3	TGTGCCAGCAGCCCGAGGGGGACCGTTAGCACAGATACGCAGTATTTT	CASSPRGTVSTDTQYF
TRBV6-1	few	.	TRBJ2-3	TGTGCCAGCAGTGAAGGGGGGCAGGCGACGCAGTATTTT	CASSEGGQATQYF
TRBV10-3	.	.	TRBJ2-1	TGTGCCATCAGTGATCCAGGGGGAGGGGATGAGCAGTTCTTC	CAISDPGGGDEQFF
TRBV28	.	TRBD1	TRBJ2-7	TGTGCCAGCAGTCCACCGGACAGGGACGACGAGCAGTACTTC	CASSPPDRDDEQYF
TRBV20-1	few	TRBD1	TRBJ2-5	TGCAGTGCTAACAATCCGGGACAGGGACAAGAGACCCAGTACTTC	CSANNPGQGQETQYF
TRBV7-3	.	.	TRBJ2-4	TGTGCCAGCAGCTTAAATCCGGGTACCCAAAACATTCAGTACTTC	CASSLNPGTQNIQYF
TRBV9	.	TRBD2	TRBJ2-5	TGTGCCAGCAGCGCTGCGACTAGCGGGGGTGAGACCCAGTACTTC	CASSAATSGGETQYF
TRBV28	.	TRBD1	TRBJ2-5	TGTGCCAGCACCTCCGGGACAGGGGTCGGTGAGCAGTACTTC	CASTSGTGVGEQYF
TRBV24-1	.	.	TRBJ2-5	TGTGCCACCAGTGACCCCGGGACATCTCAAGAGACCCAGTACTTC	CATSDPGTSQETQYF
TRBV9	few	.	TRBJ2-7	TGTGCCAGCAGCGTAGCCCGCAGCTCCTACGAGCAGTACTTC	CASSVARSSYEQYF
TRBV2	few	.	TRBJ2-1	TGTGCCAGCACGGCTAGCGTGCGGGGTGAGCAGTTCTTC	CASTASVRGEQFF
TRBV6-1	few	TRBD1	TRBJ1-1	TGTGCCAGCAGCCACAGCCCCGGACAGGGAGGAATGAACACTGAAGCTTTCTTT	CASSHSPGQGGMNTEAFF
TRBV29-1	.	.	TRBJ2-1	TGCAGCGTTGAAGGTACCGGGGAGAGCTCCTACAATGAGCAGTTCTTC	CSVEGTGESSYNEQFF
TRBV20-1	few	.	TRBJ2-1	TGCAGTGCCAGGGGCAGGACCTACAATGAGCAGTTCTTC	CSARGRTYNEQFF
TRBV29-1	few	.	TRBJ2-7	TGCAGCGTTGAAGCCCCGACAGACCGCGAGCAGTACTTC	CSVEAPTDREQYF
TRBV5-1	many	.	TRBJ2-4	TGCGCCAGCAGTTGGGACACGCCTATAGACATTCAGTACTTC	CASSWDTPIDIQYF
TRBV11-2	few	.	TRBJ2-1	TGTGCCAGCAGCTTTCCGGGGTCAGTCTACAATGAGCAGTTCTTC	CASSFPGSVYNEQFF
TRBV7-9	.	TRBD1	TRBJ2-7	TGTGCCAGCGGACAGGGGGCTAACGAGCAGTACTTC	CASGQGANEQYF
TRBV5-1	.	TRBD2	TRBJ2-5	TGCGCCAGCAGCTTGGTGCGGGGGACCTCCCAAGAGACCCAGTACTTC	CASSLVRGTSQETQYF
TRBV11-2	.	TRBD2	TRBJ2-5	TGTGCCAGCAGTTCAGCGGGGGTCTACCAAGAGACCCAGTACTTC	CASSSAGVYQETQYF
TRBV15	.	.	TRBJ1-2	TGTGCCACCTTCCAGGGGCGGAGTGGCTACACCTTC	CATFQGRSGYTF
TRBV3-1	few	.	TRBJ2-1	TGTGCCAGCAGCCAAGTGACTAGCTCCTACAATGAGCAGTTCTTC	CASSQVTSSYNEQFF
TRBV7-9	.	TRBD2	TRBJ2-3	TGTGCCAGCAGCTTAGCTATGGCTAGCGGAGAAGATACGCAGTATTTT	CASSLAMASGEDTQYF
TRBV12-3/TRBV12-4	.	.	TRBJ1-1	TGTGCCAGCACCAATGGAGGGTTGAACACTGAAGCTTTCTTT	CASTNGGLNTEAFF
TRBV30	.	.	TRBJ1-4	TGTGCCTGGAGTGTACTTGAAAAACTGTTTTTT	CAWSVLEKLFF
TRBV14	.	.	TRBJ1-6	TGTGCCAGCAGCCCGGGACAAAATAATTCACCCCTCCACTTT	CASSPGQNNSPLHF
TRBV20-1	.	TRBD2	TRBJ2-7	TGCAGTGCTAGACTAGCGGGGTACTACGAGCAGTACTTC	CSARLAGYYEQYF
TRBV7-3	few	.	TRBJ2-7	TGTGCCAGCAGCCCGGACAGACTCTCCTACGAGCAGTACTTC	CASSPDRLSYEQYF
TRBV20-1	.	TRBD1	TRBJ1-4	TGCAGTGCTAGAGGGGACAGCCTAAATGAAAAACTGTTTTTT	CSARGDSLNEKLFF
TRBV29-1	once	TRBD1	TRBJ2-6	TGCAGCGTCCTACAGGGGGCAGCTGGGGCCAACGTCCTGACTTTC	CSVLQGAAGANVLTF
TRBV5-1	.	.	TRBJ2-7	TGCGCCAGCAGCTTGGAAGACGGATCCTACGAGCAGTACTTC	CASSLEDGSYEQYF
TRBV24-1	few	.	TRBJ1-2	TGTGCCACCAGTGACCCGACAGAGATTAACTATGGCTACACCTTC	CATSDPTEINYGYTF
TRBV5-1	few	TRBD2	TRBJ2-4	TGCGCCTGCAGCTTGGGAAGTAGCGGGGGGATAAACATTCAGTACTTC	CACSLGSSGGINIQYF
TRBV7-9	few	.	TRBJ1-4	TGTGCCAGCAGCTTAGGTTCGGCTTCAACTAATGAAAAACTGTTTTTT	CASSLGSASTNEKLFF